Listed here are 29 T cell receptor beta chains from one sample, sequenced in a study of shared clonotypes between healthy human individuals. The method was immunoSEQ multiplex PCR; TCRdb's version includes in-frame clones alone and lacks a portion of them. Here the sample spans 2 million to 3 million clones, 90% to 95% being singletons. Sequenced material: naive CD4+ T cells from PBMCs. Subset specified: CD45RA+ positively selected. Receptors originate from a man aged 18 to 29 in good health. Some clones in this sample may be carry-over from other donors' samples.

This clone was counted a few times. This chain uses TRBV28 with TRBJ1-2, with D unclear. CDR3 length equals 12 residues. The germline CDR1 and CDR2 sequences are MDHEN and SYDVKM. Trimming shortened V by 9 bases and J by 3 bases, and 11 bases separated the two germline ends. The CDR3 loop reads CASFRDDYGYTF. The CDR3, as DNA: TGTGCCAGTTTCCGGGATGACTATGGCTACACCTTC.

This chain joins TRBV5-4 and TRBJ1-1; D perhaps matches TRBD1 (6 bases). The germline V gene encodes CDR1 SGHNT and CDR2 YYREEE (reference sequence). Trimming stripped 1 base from V and 3 bases from J, with 16 bases between. This CDR3 comprises 16 residues. In DNA, the CDR3 is TGTGCCAGCAGCTTGTTTGGGGGCGTGGGGGACACTGAAGCTTTCTTT. Its translation: CASSLFGGVGDTEAFF. Filled out from reference TRBV5-4 and TRBJ1-1, the complete variable domain reads ETGVTQSPTHLIKTRGQQVTLRCSSQSGHNTVSWYQQALGQGPQFIFQYYREEENGRGNFPPRFSGLQFPNYSSELNVNALELDDSALYLCASSLFGGVGDTEAFFGQGTRLTVV.

The chain recombines TRBV7-3 with TRBJ2-3; 7 bases map to TRBD1. The trim removed 4 bases at V and 12 bases at J, leaving 16 bases unmatched. The germline V gene encodes CDR1 SGHTA and CDR2 FQGTGA. This CDR3 is built from 15 residues. CDR3: CASSSQGGSIIEQYF. Here the CDR3 DNA reads TGTGCCAGCAGCTCACAAGGGGGCAGCATTATCGAACAGTATTTT. The full variable domain, in which reference TRBV7-3 and TRBJ2-3 provide the parts outside the CDR3, is GAGVSQTPSNKVTEKGKYVELRCDPISGHTALYWYRQSLGQGPEFLIYFQGTGAADDSGLPNDRFFAVRPEGSVSTLKIQRTERGDSAVYLCASSSQGGSIIEQYFGPGTRLTVL.

The chain combines TRBV30 with TRBJ1-2; D is possibly TRBD1 (6 bases). There are 13 residues in the CDR3. CDR1 and CDR2 from the germline V gene are GTSNPN and SVGIG (reference sequence). Trimming stripped 2 bases from V and 8 bases from J, with 15 bases between. CDR3 coding DNA: TGTGCCTGGAGTTTCGCAGGGGATCGGGGCTACACCTTC. Its translation: CAWSFAGDRGYTF.

This chain joins TRBV5-1 and TRBJ2-1; 8 bases map to TRBD2. The CDR3 is 17 residues long. In germline, CDR1 is SGHRS, CDR2 YFSETQ. With V trimmed by 4 bases and J by 7 bases, 16 bases remained unmatched. The CDR3 sequence: CASSPEAGGGPRNEQFF. CDR3 nucleotide sequence: TGCGCCAGCAGCCCCGAGGCGGGGGGAGGGCCCAGGAATGAGCAGTTCTTC.

This chain connects TRBV25-1 to TRBJ2-1, with D maybe TRBD1 (5 bases). V lost 4 bases, J lost 1 base, and 8 bases lay in between. The V gene's germline CDR1 is MGHDK and CDR2 SYGVNS. The CDR3 runs 14 residues. This chain's CDR3 is CASSAQASYNEQFF. The CDR3 DNA is TGTGCCAGCAGTGCACAGGCTTCCTACAATGAGCAGTTCTTC.

The V call is TRBV7-2, the J call TRBJ2-2; tentative D call: TRBD1 (6 bases). The germline gives CDR1 SGHTA, CDR2 FQGNSA. This CDR3 has 19 residues. Trimming pared 2 bases from V and 0 bases from J, leaving 19 bases between. The CDR3 here is CASSLPRDLGGANTGELFF. The CDR3 DNA reads as TGTGCCAGCAGCTTACCCCGGGACCTTGGGGGCGCGAACACCGGGGAGCTGTTTTTT.

The chain uses TRBV5-1 and TRBJ2-5; D may match TRBD1 or TRBD2 (6 bases each). Germline-derived CDR1 and CDR2 are SGHRS and YFSETQ. CDR3 length equals 15 residues. V shed 0 bases and J shed 2 bases, with 11 bases lying between them. The DNA of the CDR3 is TGCGCCAGCAGCTTGGTGATAGGGGGGCAAGAGACCCAGTACTTC. It specifies CASSLVIGGQETQYF. Full variable domain (rest looked up from reference TRBV5-1 and TRBJ2-5): KAGVTQTPRYLIKTRGQQVTLSCSPISGHRSVSWYQQTPGQGLQFLFEYFSETQRNKGNFPGRFSGRQFSNSRSEMNVSTLELGDSALYLCASSLVIGGQETQYFGPGTRLLVL.

The chain couples TRBV5-5 to TRBJ2-5, with D possibly being TRBD1 or TRBD2 (5 bases each). Trimming cost V 0 bases and J 2 bases, with 11 bases left between them. Germline V gene sequence: CDR1 SGHKS, CDR2 YYEKEE (reference sequence). The length of the CDR3 is 15 residues. Written as DNA, the CDR3 is TGTGCCAGCAGCTTGGAGGGGACGGGACAAGAGACCCAGTACTTC. It specifies CASSLEGTGQETQYF. Using reference TRBV5-5 and TRBJ2-5 for the parts outside the CDR3, the full variable domain is DAGVTQSPTHLIKTRGQQVTLRCSPISGHKSVSWYQQVLGQGPQFIFQYYEKEERGRGNFPDRFSARQFPNYSSELNVNALLLGDSALYLCASSLEGTGQETQYFGPGTRLLVL.

This chain links TRBV6-4 with TRBJ1-5; no firm D call. In germline, CDR1 is MRHNA, CDR2 SNTAGT. The CDR3 totals 14 residues. Trimming took 4 bases from V and 0 from J, leaving 7 bases between them. The CDR3 sequence is CASSGDYSNQPQHF. The CDR3 nucleotides are TGTGCCAGCAGTGGAGATTATAGCAATCAGCCCCAGCATTTT.

This chain uses TRBV29-1 with TRBJ2-7; 7 positions agree with TRBD1. The germline V gene encodes CDR1 SQVTM and CDR2 ANQGSEA. The CDR3 spans 14 residues. V was pared by 6 bases and J by 3 bases, with 11 bases of the junction left unmatched. CDR3 region: CSVAEGRQGYEQYF. CDR3 DNA: TGCAGCGTGGCCGAGGGGAGACAGGGCTACGAGCAGTACTTC.

The chain joins TRBV5-1 to TRBJ2-3, with TRBD1 matching over 8 bases. Looked up from germline, CDR1 is SGHRS and CDR2 is YFSETQ. The CDR3 length is 14 residues. This CDR3 reads CAARTGPGTDTQYF. The CDR3, as DNA: TGCGCTGCGAGGACAGGGCCGGGCACAGATACGCAGTATTTT.

This clone has just a few counts. Other DNA sequences from this sample encode an identical CDR3 as well. The V gene is TRBV5-1, the J gene TRBJ2-1, with 11 nucleotides matching TRBD2. The CDR3 runs 15 residues. The V gene end was trimmed by 0 bases and the J gene end by 5 bases; junction bases not matched to a gene: 1. Germline-derived CDR1 and CDR2 are SGHRS and YFSETQ. CDR3: CASSLVAGGDNEQFF. Here the CDR3 DNA reads TGCGCCAGCAGCTTGGTAGCGGGAGGGGACAATGAGCAGTTCTTC.

V is TRBV6-1 and J is TRBJ2-5; 9 nucleotides match TRBD1. Losses at the gene ends were 3 bases for V and 5 bases for J; bases not matched to a gene: 7. This CDR3 is 15 amino acids long. In germline, CDR1 is MNHNS, CDR2 SASEGT. The CDR3 spells CASSDVGTGWETQYF. Written as DNA, the CDR3 is TGTGCCAGCAGTGATGTCGGGACAGGGTGGGAGACCCAGTACTTC.

A word on this clone: Different DNA sequences within this sample yield the same CDR3. The chain carries TRBV18 and TRBJ1-1, with 12 bases identical to TRBD1. From germline, CDR1 is KGHSH and CDR2 LQKENI. This CDR3 is 15 amino acids long. Unmatched junction bases numbered 3, after V lost 2 bases and J lost 5 bases. CDR3 nucleotides: TGTGCCAGCTCACCAGGGACAGGGGGCAGGACTGAAGCTTTCTTT. Protein: CASSPGTGGRTEAFF.

The chain recombines TRBV5-1 with TRBJ2-5; 7 positions match TRBD1. Germline CDR1 SGHRS, CDR2 YFSETQ. The CDR3 is 14 residues long. V dropped 4 bases and J dropped 2; count of bases not matched to a gene: 5. CDR3 DNA: TGCGCCAGCAGCCGAGGACAGGTACAAGAGACCCAGTACTTC. Protein: CASSRGQVQETQYF.

About this clone itself: This same CDR3 is encoded by further DNA sequences in the sample. The chain joins TRBV7-3 to TRBJ2-5; no definite D call. The germline gives CDR1 SGHTA, CDR2 FQGTGA. The length of the CDR3 is 13 residues. The V and J ends lost 2 bases and 5 bases respectively, with 9 bases between them. The CDR3 reads CASSLSGWETQYF. DNA for the CDR3: TGTGCCAGCAGCTTATCCGGTTGGGAGACCCAGTACTTC.

The chain is built from TRBV7-3 and TRBJ2-1; D gene ambiguous. From germline, CDR1 is SGHTA and CDR2 FQGTGA. This CDR3 is built from 15 residues. Trimming removed 6 bases from V and 0 bases from J, with 12 bases in between. CDR3 residues: CASSLGLSSYNEQFF. DNA of the CDR3: TGTGCCAGCAGTTTGGGATTAAGCTCCTACAATGAGCAGTTCTTC.

This chain connects TRBV5-5 to TRBJ2-5, with 7 bases aligning to TRBD1. CDR3 size: 14 residues. Germline V gene lookup returns CDR1 SGHKS and CDR2 YYEKEE (reference sequence). J gave up 4 bases and V 4 bases, and 7 bases lay outside the gene matches. The CDR3 DNA follows: TGTGCCAGCAGCACGACAGGGAACCGAGAGACCCAGTACTTC. This sequence encodes CASSTTGNRETQYF.

The rearrangement uses TRBV5-4 and TRBJ2-7; D remains unclear. Germline V gene sequence: CDR1 SGHNT, CDR2 YYREEE (reference sequence). V gave up 8 bases and J gave up 1 base, with 16 bases separating them. The CDR3 covers 14 residues. CDR3 region: CASGDADSSYEQYF. In DNA form, the CDR3 reads TGTGCCAGTGGCGATGCAGACTCTTCCTACGAGCAGTACTTC. The full variable domain, in which reference TRBV5-4 and TRBJ2-7 provide the parts outside the CDR3, is ETGVTQSPTHLIKTRGQQVTLRCSSQSGHNTVSWYQQALGQGPQFIFQYYREEENGRGNFPPRFSGLQFPNYSSELNVNALELDDSALYLCASGDADSSYEQYFGPGTRLTVT.

In this sample, this clone turned up once. The chain uses TRBV2 and TRBJ1-6; TRBD1 might be the D (5 bases). The CDR3 is 15 amino acids. From germline, CDR1 is SNHLY and CDR2 FYNNEI. V shed 6 bases and J shed 6 bases, with 15 bases lying between them. CDR3 DNA sequence: TGTGCCAGCAGCTTCCAAACAGGAGCTAATTCACCCCTCCACTTT. Translating it yields CASSFQTGANSPLHF.

The genes are TRBV29-1 and TRBJ2-3, with a tentative D call TRBD2 (6 bases). V was pared by 7 bases and J by 0 bases, with 11 bases between. This CDR3 has 13 residues. CDR1 and CDR2 (germline): SQVTM, ANQGSEA. The DNA of the CDR3 is TGCAGCGACCCGCGGGGTAGCACAGATACGCAGTATTTT. It translates to CSDPRGSTDTQYF.

The rearrangement links TRBV6-6 to TRBJ2-2; 7 bases are a match to TRBD1. The CDR3 is 16 residues long. Looked up from germline, CDR1 is MNHNY and CDR2 is SVGAGI (reference sequence). V lost 6 bases, J lost 1 base, and 8 bases stayed unmatched. The CDR3 DNA sequence: TGTGCCAGCAGCCCCACAGGGGATAGGAACACCGGGGAGCTGTTTTTT. This gives the protein CASSPTGDRNTGELFF.

The chain couples TRBV7-9 to TRBJ2-3; 7 positions match TRBD2. Germline V CDR1 and CDR2: SEHNR, FQNEAQ (reference sequence). Losses at the gene ends were 1 base for V and 6 bases for J; bases not matched to a gene: 7. The CDR3 consists of 15 residues. CDR3 amino acids: CASSLGGRAMDTQYF. The CDR3, as DNA: TGTGCCAGCAGCTTAGGGGGGAGGGCCATGGATACGCAGTATTTT.

This chain links TRBV9 with TRBJ2-7; TRBD2 matches 8 bases. V lost 7 bases and J lost 1; bases outside the gene matches: 4. Germline lookup yields CDR1 SGDLS and CDR2 YYNGEE. This CDR3 is 13 amino acids long. The CDR3 here is CASGREGSYEQYF. CDR3 in DNA: TGTGCCAGCGGACGGGAGGGTTCCTACGAGCAGTACTTC.

This clone was seen a single time. The chain is built from TRBV11-2 and TRBJ2-1; D is perhaps TRBD2 (6 bases). Germline-derived CDR1 and CDR2 are SGHAT and FQNNGV. Between the trimmed V and J ends, which lost 0 bases and 0 bases, there was a span of 9 bases. The CDR3 is made up of 16 amino acids. CDR3: CASSLDSGSSYNEQFF. The CDR3 coding sequence is TGTGCCAGCAGCTTAGATTCCGGGAGCTCCTACAATGAGCAGTTCTTC.

The V call is TRBV30, the J call TRBJ2-7; possible D gene TRBD1, 6 bases. This CDR3 has 15 residues. Germline V gene lookup returns CDR1 GTSNPN and CDR2 SVGIG (reference sequence). The V end lost 1 base, the J end lost 1 base, and 14 bases lay between the germline ends. CDR3 loop: CAWSARGSRSYEQYF. The CDR3 DNA follows: TGTGCCTGGAGTGCGAGGGGGAGTCGTTCCTACGAGCAGTACTTC.

The chain is built from TRBV2 and TRBJ2-1; 15 bases align to TRBD2. The CDR3 has 17 residues. Germline V CDR1 and CDR2: SNHLY, FYNNEI. With V trimmed by 4 bases and J by 6 bases, 7 bases remained unmatched. This CDR3 is CASSGQPGLAGGNEQFF. CDR3 DNA: TGTGCCAGCAGTGGGCAACCGGGACTAGCGGGAGGCAATGAGCAGTTCTTC.

This chain links TRBV6-1 with TRBJ1-6; D might be TRBD1 (5 bases). V lost 6 bases to trimming and J lost 2 bases, with 11 bases between them. Germline V gives CDR1 MNHNS, CDR2 SASEGT. The CDR3 has 15 amino acids. CDR3 nucleotide sequence: TGTGCCAGCAGCAGGGAATTCGCCTATAATTCACCCCTCCACTTT. It yields the protein CASSREFAYNSPLHF.